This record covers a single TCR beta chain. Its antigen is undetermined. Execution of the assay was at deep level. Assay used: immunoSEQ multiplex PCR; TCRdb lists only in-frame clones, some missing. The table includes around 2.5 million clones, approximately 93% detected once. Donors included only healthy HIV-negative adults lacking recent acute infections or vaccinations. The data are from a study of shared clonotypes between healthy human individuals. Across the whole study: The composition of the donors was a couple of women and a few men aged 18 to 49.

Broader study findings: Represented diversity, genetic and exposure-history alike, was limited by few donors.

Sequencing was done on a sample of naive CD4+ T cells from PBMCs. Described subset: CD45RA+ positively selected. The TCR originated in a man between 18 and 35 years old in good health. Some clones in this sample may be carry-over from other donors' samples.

CDR3 in DNA: TGCGCCAGCAGTAATACAGGGGGCAGGGAGACCCAGTACTTC. Translated, it gives CASSNTGGRETQYF. The V and J genes are TRBV10-2 and TRBJ2-5, with 9 bases identical to TRBD1. V was pared by 5 bases and J by 5 bases, with 6 bases of the junction left unmatched. CDR3 length: 14 amino acids. CDR1 and CDR2 (germline): WSHSY, SAAADI.